The clone carrying this TCR beta chain turned up a few times. These data belong to a study of long-term antiretroviral therapy in people with HIV. Study-wide context: Collection of the earliest samples took place about a decade ahead of the 2015 immediate-ART recommendation.

All participants with HIV were treated in the United States. Researchers report immunoSEQ v3.0 was run at survey level. TCRdb's copy holds only in-frame clones and misses some; the assay was immunoSEQ multiplex PCR. The sample carries tens of thousands of clones, around nine tenths recorded once. The CDR3 extends over 12 amino acids. CDR1 is SGHTA, CDR2 FQGTGA, per germline. The V and J ends lost 3 bases and 5 bases respectively, with 8 bases between them. This specimen was unsorted PBMCs, taken about 4.3 years after starting antiretroviral therapy. The clonotype originates from a man aged 25-40 years with HIV. The genes are TRBV7-3 and TRBJ2-7; D call uncertain. CDR3 amino acids: CASSLGGDEQYF. The CDR3 DNA follows: TGTGCCAGCAGCTTGGGTGGGGACGAGCAGTACTTC.